A selection of T cell receptor beta chains follows, all from one sample in a study of blood T cell repertoires in COVID-19. The assay was immunoSEQ multiplex PCR, and TCRdb's table has in-frame clones only and misses some. The sample records around 200,000 clones, around 79% being singletons. The sample consisted of peripheral blood. The source is a woman in her thirties or forties with COVID-19, enrolled during active disease. CDR3s include the opening cysteine and the closing phenylalanine or tryptophan. A D gene is named only where the DNA matches it firmly. Size is omitted from some rows. Given values are once, few, many or a class for expanded clones.

V,size,J,D,DNA,CDR3
TRBV14,NA,TRBJ1-5,NA,TGTGCCAGCAGCCAACATGATCAGCCCCAGCATTTT,CASSQHDQPQHF
TRBV6-4,NA,TRBJ1-2,NA,TGTGCCAGCAGTAGGGAGCAGGGGAGCTATGGCTACACCTTC,CASSREQGSYGYTF
TRBV7-3,few,TRBJ1-5,NA,TGTGCCAGCAGCTCCGCGCGGGGTCAGCCCCAGCATTTT,CASSSARGQPQHF
TRBV12-3/TRBV12-4,few,TRBJ2-7,TRBD2,TGTGCCAGCACCCTCGGGGGGTACTACGAGCAGTACTTC,CASTLGGYYEQYF
TRBV4-1,few,TRBJ2-2,TRBD2,TGCGCCAGCAGCCAAGAAGACCTAGCGGTGAACACCGGGGAGCTGTTTTTT,CASSQEDLAVNTGELFF
TRBV7-2,NA,TRBJ1-1,TRBD1,TGTGCCAGCAGCAAGAGGACAGGGCGAACTGAAGCTTTCTTT,CASSKRTGRTEAFF
TRBV5-1,NA,TRBJ2-1,TRBD2,TGCGCCAGCAGCGCGGCCGGACTAGCGGGAGGGAATGAGCAGTTCTTC,CASSAAGLAGGNEQFF
TRBV19,NA,TRBJ2-7,NA,TGTGCCAGTAGTACCCCCCAGGCTCGGGGGCAGTACTTC,CASSTPQARGQYF
TRBV7-9,NA,TRBJ2-5,TRBD1,TGTGCCAGCAGCTTAGTGGGGAGAGGGGGCTCAGAGACCCAGTACTTC,CASSLVGRGGSETQYF
TRBV2,NA,TRBJ1-6,NA,TGTGCCAGCAGGCCAGAGGGTTCACCCCTCCACTTT,CASRPEGSPLHF
TRBV19,NA,TRBJ1-2,TRBD1,TGTGCCAGTAGTTCGAATCGAAGAGACAGGGGGCGGTATGGCTACACCTTC,CASSSNRRDRGRYGYTF
TRBV6-2/TRBV6-3,NA,TRBJ1-2,TRBD1,TGTGCCAGCAGTTACGTCCCCCTCGGACAGGGGGCTTGGTATGGCTACACCTTC,CASSYVPLGQGAWYGYTF
TRBV5-1,once,TRBJ1-5,TRBD1,TGCGCCAGCAGCTTGGACAGGGGAGATCAGCCCCAGCATTTT,CASSLDRGDQPQHF
TRBV6-5,few,TRBJ2-7,TRBD1,TGTGCCAGCAATAAGGGACAGGGCCCCTACGAGCAGTACTTC,CASNKGQGPYEQYF
TRBV29-1,NA,TRBJ2-3,NA,TGCAGCGTTGCGACTAGTGTCAGGGATACGCAGTATTTT,CSVATSVRDTQYF
TRBV18,NA,TRBJ1-6,TRBD1,TGTGCCAGCTCACCATCGGGACAGGGTGGGATTTCACCCCTCCACTTT,CASSPSGQGGISPLHF
TRBV3-1/TRBV3-2,NA,TRBJ2-7,NA,TGTGCCAGCAGCCAAGATGGACTTTCAAGATCCGAGCAGTACTTC,CASSQDGLSRSEQYF
TRBV3-1/TRBV3-2,NA,TRBJ1-4,NA,TGTGCCAGCAGCATTACACGGAGTACCGAAAAACTGTTTTTT,CASSITRSTEKLFF
TRBV7-3,NA,TRBJ2-1,TRBD2,TGTGCCAGCAGCTTACTAGCGGGGGGGAGCAATGAGCAGTTCTTC,CASSLLAGGSNEQFF
TRBV2,NA,TRBJ2-4,TRBD2,TGTGCCAGCAGTGAAGGGGGACTAGGAGACATTCAGTACTTC,CASSEGGLGDIQYF
TRBV6-5,NA,TRBJ1-2,NA,TGTGCCAGCAGTTACGGTGAGGGTGGCTACACCTTC,CASSYGEGGYTF
TRBV7-9,once,TRBJ2-5,NA,TGTGCCAGCAGCTTAGGATTCGCTGGTCCGGGGACCCAGTACTTC,CASSLGFAGPGTQYF
TRBV7-9,NA,TRBJ2-7,NA,TGTGCCAGCAGCGCCGCTAGGACAGCCACAACCTACGAGCAGTACTTC,CASSAARTATTYEQYF
TRBV25-1,NA,TRBJ2-5,NA,TGTGCCAGCCTCGGGGGAACCCAAGAGACCCAGTACTTC,CASLGGTQETQYF
TRBV9,NA,TRBJ2-7,NA,TGTGCCAGCAGCGTAGAACTGAGCCATGACGAGCAGTACTTC,CASSVELSHDEQYF
TRBV30,NA,TRBJ2-6,NA,TGTGCCTTGAAACCCGGCTCTGGGGCCAACGTCCTGACTTTC,CALKPGSGANVLTF
TRBV27,NA,TRBJ2-7,NA,TGTGCCAGCAGTTCAGGAATGACCTACGAGCAGTACTTC,CASSSGMTYEQYF
TRBV6-8,NA,TRBJ2-1,TRBD1,TGTGCCAGCAGCCCCGCCGGGACAGGGTGTAATGAGCAGTTCTTC,CASSPAGTGCNEQFF
TRBV2,few,TRBJ2-7,NA,TGTGCCAGCAACAGAGCCTACGAGCAGTACTTC,CASNRAYEQYF
TRBV10-2,NA,TRBJ2-7,NA,TGCGCCAGCAGTGCCCGTCCCCCACCGGTCTACGAGCAGTACTTC,CASSARPPPVYEQYF
TRBV11-3,NA,TRBJ2-5,NA,TGTGCCAGCAGCTTAGCGACTCAAGAGACCCAGTACTTC,CASSLATQETQYF
TRBV11-2,NA,TRBJ2-7,NA,TGTGCCAGCAGCTCCTTCTCCACCTCCAGGGGCTACGAGCAGTACTTC,CASSSFSTSRGYEQYF
TRBV4-1,few,TRBJ2-3,TRBD1,TGCGCCAGCAGCCAAGCCGGGACAGGGTACACAGATACGCAGTATTTT,CASSQAGTGYTDTQYF
TRBV7-6,NA,TRBJ2-1,NA,TGTGCCAGCAGCTTAGAGGCGGTAAAGTACAATGAGCAGTTCTTC,CASSLEAVKYNEQFF
TRBV7-8,NA,TRBJ1-3,TRBD1,TGTGCCAGCAGCCTAGACCCCGGACAGGGGAGAAACACCATATATTTT,CASSLDPGQGRNTIYF
TRBV13,NA,TRBJ2-5,NA,TGTGCCAGCAGCTTAAACCCAGGGCCAGAGACCCAGTACTTC,CASSLNPGPETQYF
TRBV13,NA,TRBJ2-7,NA,TGTGCCAGCAGCTATGCCGGGTTATCGGAGCAGTACTTC,CASSYAGLSEQYF
TRBV30,few,TRBJ1-5,NA,TGTGCGGGCGGGGCAAACAATCAGCCCCAGCATTTT,CAGGANNQPQHF
TRBV19,NA,TRBJ1-2,NA,TGTGCCAGTATGGGGGGATTAGGGTATGGCTACACCTTC,CASMGGLGYGYTF
TRBV7-9,NA,TRBJ2-3,NA,TGTGCCAGCAGCTCTGGGAGGGGGGGGTCTACAGATACGCAGTATTTT,CASSSGRGGSTDTQYF
TRBV2,NA,TRBJ2-3,TRBD2,TGTGCCAGCAGCCTACGGGTTGCGGGAGCAGATACGCAGTATTTT,CASSLRVAGADTQYF
TRBV5-1,NA,TRBJ1-6,TRBD1,TGCGCCAGCAGCTTGGCCGGGACAGAAAATTCACCCCTCCACTTT,CASSLAGTENSPLHF
TRBV15,NA,TRBJ2-5,TRBD2,TGTGCCACCAGCAGAGATCTAGCGGCAGAGACCCAGTACTTC,CATSRDLAAETQYF
TRBV7-8,once,TRBJ2-5,TRBD1,TGTGCCAGCAGCCCCCGGACAGGTCAAGAGACCCAGTACTTC,CASSPRTGQETQYF
TRBV4-1,NA,TRBJ2-1,TRBD2,TGCGCCAGCAGCCAAGGAGGGCTAGCGGGGGACAATGAGCAGTTCTTC,CASSQGGLAGDNEQFF
TRBV7-2,NA,TRBJ2-3,NA,TGTGCCAGCAGCTCTTGGAGAGGAGATACGCAGTATTTT,CASSSWRGDTQYF
TRBV7-2,NA,TRBJ1-1,NA,TGTGCCAGCAGCCCCCAGTTCGCGGGGACTGAAGCTTTCTTT,CASSPQFAGTEAFF